The 24 T cell receptor beta chains in this list originate from one sample, sequenced in a study of blood T cell repertoires in COVID-19. TCRdb's table, derived via immunoSEQ multiplex PCR, lists solely in-frame clones and lacks some. Of approximately 120,000 clones detected, over 60% appear once; the ten largest clones hold approximately 35%. Sequences were obtained from peripheral blood. The receptors were gathered from a man aged 40-49 years with active or convalescent COVID-19.

The V and J genes are TRBV25-1 and TRBJ2-2; 7 bases line up with TRBD1. The V segment lost 6 bases and the J segment 3 bases; nucleotides outside the gene matches: 7. The CDR3 contains 15 residues. Germline CDR1 reads MGHDK; CDR2 reads SYGVNS. In DNA form, the CDR3 reads TGTGCCAGCAGCTGGGGGCAGGGGGACACCGGGGAGCTGTTTTTT. It encodes CASSWGQGDTGELFF.

The V and J genes are TRBV2 and TRBJ1-2, with a tentative D call TRBD1 (5 bases). This CDR3 region has 15 residues. Germline CDR1 is SNHLY and CDR2 is FYNNEI. V was clipped by 1 base and J by 6 bases, with 15 bases between them. The CDR3 region has the DNA TGTGCCAGCAGTGAAGGAGGGTATCCGGGGGATGGCTACACCTTC. Translating it yields CASSEGGYPGDGYTF.

The J gene is TRBJ2-7, the V gene TRBV4-2; unclear D gene. With 4 bases removed from V and 3 bases from J, the gap between germline ends came to 10 bases. CDR1 is LGHNA and CDR2 is YNFKEQ in the germline V gene. The length of the CDR3 is 13 residues. CDR3 region: CASSPNDIYEQYF. The CDR3 DNA is TGTGCCAGCAGCCCGAACGACATCTACGAGCAGTACTTC.

This chain joins TRBV28 and TRBJ1-2; D is possibly TRBD1 (5 bases). Trimming removed 6 bases from V and 6 bases from J, with 23 bases in between. Germline values: CDR1 MDHEN, CDR2 SYDVKM. The CDR3 is 16 amino acids. The chain's CDR3 is CASSRASAGVMHGYTF. The CDR3 nucleotides read TGTGCCAGCAGCCGAGCATCGGCGGGGGTAATGCATGGCTACACCTTC.

The chain couples TRBV11-3 to TRBJ2-2; TRBD2 matches 12 bases. The junction had 10 bases not matched to a gene; V was cut back by 5 bases and J by 3 bases. Germline assignment: CDR1 SGHNT and CDR2 YENEEA. The length of the CDR3 is 18 residues. The DNA of the CDR3 is TGTGCCAGCAGCGCGGTTACTAGCGGGGGGTCCGACACCGGGGAGCTGTTTTTT. It yields the protein CASSAVTSGGSDTGELFF.

The chain employs TRBV11-3 and TRBJ1-2; D is unclear. Germline CDR1 and CDR2: SGHNT and YENEEA. The V and J ends lost 5 bases and 0 bases respectively, with 13 bases between them. CDR3 size: 15 residues. CDR3 loop: CASSTELEANYGYTF. The CDR3 DNA reads as TGTGCCAGCAGCACGGAGCTAGAGGCTAACTATGGCTACACCTTC.

The rearrangement links TRBV19 to TRBJ2-2, with D hard to call. This CDR3 has 17 amino acids. Deletions cut 3 bases from V and 1 base from J, with 15 bases between. In germline, CDR1 is LNHDA, CDR2 SQIVND (reference sequence). The CDR3 reads CASSIRGSNLNTGELFF. CDR3 coding DNA: TGTGCCAGTAGTATCCGAGGCAGTAATTTGAACACCGGGGAGCTGTTTTTT.

The CDR3 sequence is CASSEVRGANTF. The CDR3 DNA is TGTGCCAGCAGTGAAGTCAGGGGCGCAAACACCTTC. The gene calls are TRBV6-1 and TRBJ1-2, with a possible D match to TRBD1 (6 bases). Germline CDR1 is MNHNS and CDR2 is SASEGT. This CDR3 region has 12 residues. V was shortened by 1 base and J by 12 bases, with 12 bases between the two germline ends.

The CDR3 nucleotides read TGTGCCAGCAGTTTACGAGGCAGTCCATACGAGCAGTACTTC. Protein product: CASSLRGSPYEQYF. The V gene is TRBV27, the J gene TRBJ2-7; D call uncertain. V gave up 2 bases and J gave up 4 bases, with 12 bases separating them. The CDR3 spans 14 residues. Looked up from germline, CDR1 is MNHEY and CDR2 is SMNVEV (reference sequence).

This rearrangement joins TRBV9 to TRBJ2-5; TRBD2 matches at 8 bases. Looked up from germline, CDR1 is SGDLS and CDR2 is YYNGEE. This CDR3 region has 16 residues. V gave up 3 bases and J gave up 4 bases; unmatched junction bases: 11. The CDR3 sequence: CASSGGDGGGRETQYF. The CDR3 bases are TGTGCCAGCAGCGGGGGTGATGGCGGGGGGAGAGAGACCCAGTACTTC.

CDR3 in amino acids: CATSDLTGTGPGGYTF. As DNA, the CDR3 is TGTGCCACCAGTGATTTAACCGGGACAGGGCCGGGTGGCTACACCTTC. The chain links TRBV24-1 to TRBJ1-2; TRBD1 aligns across 9 bases. Losses at the gene ends were 1 base for V and 7 bases for J; bases not matched to a gene: 9. The CDR3 length is 16 residues. Germline CDR1 KGHDR, CDR2 SFDVKD.

The CDR3 sequence is CASSFADTGELFF. The DNA of the CDR3 is TGTGCCAGCAGTTTTGCGGACACCGGGGAGCTGTTTTTT. The rearrangement uses TRBV27 and TRBJ2-2, with D unclear. From germline, CDR1 is MNHEY and CDR2 SMNVEV (reference sequence). CDR3 length: 13 amino acids. V was clipped by 3 bases and J by 3 bases, with 5 bases between them.

The chain employs TRBV21-1 and TRBJ1-2; whether TRBD1, the table's D call, matches the DNA was not checked. TRBV21-1 represents a pseudogene. The CDR3 is made up of 13 amino acids. CDR3 coding DNA: TGTGCCAGCCACCATTGGGCCCCCTATGGCTACACCTTC. It encodes CASHHWAPYGYTF.

In its sample, this clone was seen a few times. This chain joins TRBV9 and TRBJ1-3, with TRBD1 identical over 9 bases. V was pared by 2 bases and J by 1 base, with 1 base of the junction left unmatched. The CDR3 sequence is 15 residues long. The germline gives CDR1 SGDLS, CDR2 YYNGEE. The chain's CDR3 is CASSVGQGSGNTIYF. CDR3 sequence (DNA): TGTGCCAGCAGCGTGGGACAGGGATCTGGAAACACCATATATTTT.

DNA of the CDR3: TGTGCCACCAGCAGAGGGGGAGCGGGTATTTCAGATACGCAGTATTTT. Amino acids: CATSRGGAGISDTQYF. The chain is built from TRBV15 and TRBJ2-3, with D possibly matching TRBD2 (6 bases). Trimming cost V 1 base and J 4 bases, with 15 bases left between them. The CDR3 extends over 16 amino acids. Per the germline V gene, CDR1 is LNHNV and CDR2 is YYDKDF (reference sequence). Filled out from reference TRBV15 and TRBJ2-3, the complete variable domain reads DAMVIQNPRYQVTQFGKPVTLSCSQTLNHNVMYWYQQKSSQAPKLLFHYYDKDFNNEADTPDNFQSRRPNTSFCFLDIRSPGLGDTAMYLCATSRGGAGISDTQYFGPGTRLTVL.

About this clone itself: Sequence at one end of the junction differs from germline and may be a read error. This chain joins TRBV11-2 and TRBJ1-2, with 9 bases matching TRBD1. The CDR3 loop spans 15 amino acids. Per germline, CDR1 SGHAT and CDR2 FQNNGV. The CDR3 DNA reads TGTGCCAGCAGCTCTGTACAGGGGGCTAATTATGGCTACACCTTC. It codes for CASSSVQGANYGYTF. Combining the CDR3 with reference TRBV11-2 and TRBJ1-2 gives the whole variable domain EAGVAQSPRYKIIEKRQSVAFWCNPISGHATLYWYQQILGQGPKLLIQFQNNGVVDDSQLPKDRFSAERLKGVDSTLKIQPAKLEDSAVYLCASSSVQGANYGYTFGSGTRLTVV.

This chain uses TRBV5-1 with TRBJ2-7; D possibly corresponds to TRBD1 (5 bases). Germline V CDR1 and CDR2: SGHRS, YFSETQ. This CDR3 region has 14 residues. V gave up 1 base and J gave up 5 bases, with 13 bases separating them. The CDR3 DNA reads as TGCGCCAGCAGCTTGTTTAGACAGCAGGACGAGCAGTACTTC. This encodes CASSLFRQQDEQYF.

This clone was detected only a few times. The chain couples TRBV28 to TRBJ1-1; 9 bases map to TRBD1. V lost 6 bases and J lost 6; bases outside the gene matches: 8. The length of the CDR3 is 14 residues. Germline values: CDR1 MDHEN, CDR2 SYDVKM. The CDR3 is CASRQGTGWPEAFF. In DNA form, the CDR3 reads TGTGCCAGCAGACAAGGGACAGGGTGGCCTGAAGCTTTCTTT.

This clone was recorded only once. The rearrangement links TRBV5-1 to TRBJ2-1; possibly TRBD2 for D (6 bases). V lost 0 bases and J 8 bases, leaving 12 bases between the germline ends. Germline V gene sequence: CDR1 SGHRS, CDR2 YFSETQ. The CDR3 spans 14 residues. The CDR3 region is CASSLAAGLYEQFF. The CDR3 DNA is TGCGCCAGCAGCTTGGCGGCGGGGCTTTATGAGCAGTTCTTC. The whole variable domain, remainder taken from reference TRBV5-1 and TRBJ2-1, is KAGVTQTPRYLIKTRGQQVTLSCSPISGHRSVSWYQQTPGQGLQFLFEYFSETQRNKGNFPGRFSGRQFSNSRSEMNVSTLELGDSALYLCASSLAAGLYEQFFGPGTRLTVL.

The chain's CDR3 is CATSDLGRSGYYEQYF. CDR3 nucleotides: TGTGCCACCAGTGATTTGGGGAGGAGTGGATACTACGAGCAGTACTTC. This chain uses TRBV24-1 with TRBJ2-7; a possible D gene is TRBD2 (6 bases). V was trimmed by 0 bases and J by 3 bases, leaving 14 bases between them. The length of the CDR3 is 16 residues. The germline V gene encodes CDR1 KGHDR and CDR2 SFDVKD.

The chain recombines TRBV29-1 with TRBJ2-1, with 8 bases that match TRBD1. With 7 bases clipped from V and 9 bases from J, the junction kept 17 bases outside the gene matches. The germline V gene has CDR1 SQVTM and CDR2 ANQGSEA. The CDR3 is 15 residues long. CDR3 nucleotides: TGCAGCGGGAGGGGTTTGATGGCAGGGGGCAGTGAGCAGTTCTTC. It encodes CSGRGLMAGGSEQFF.

This chain joins TRBV5-1 and TRBJ1-1, with a possible D match to TRBD1 (6 bases). The CDR3 contains 14 residues. V shed 4 bases and J shed 4 bases, with 14 bases lying between them. The germline V gene encodes CDR1 SGHRS and CDR2 YFSETQ. CDR3 in amino acids: CASSPTTGFTEAFF. The CDR3 DNA sequence: TGCGCCAGCAGCCCGACTACAGGGTTCACTGAAGCTTTCTTT.

The chain carries TRBV10-3 and TRBJ2-1; 9 positions match TRBD2. CDR1 is ENHRY, CDR2 SYGVKD, per germline. V was clipped by 6 bases and J by 4 bases; unmatched bases: 7. The CDR3 sequence is 15 residues long. DNA for the CDR3: TGTGCCATCAGCCCCGGACTAGCGCTTTACAATGAGCAGTTCTTC. Encoded protein: CAISPGLALYNEQFF.

The chain carries TRBV5-1 and TRBJ2-2; 8 bases map to TRBD1. CDR1 SGHRS and CDR2 YFSETQ come from the germline V gene. V lost 1 base to trimming and J lost 5 bases; unmatched junction nucleotides: 4. The CDR3 loop spans 15 amino acids. The CDR3 loop reads CASSLRTGSTGELFF. The CDR3 DNA reads as TGCGCCAGCAGCTTGAGGACAGGGAGTACCGGGGAGCTGTTTTTT. Looking up the rest from reference TRBV5-1 and TRBJ2-2 gives the full variable domain: KAGVTQTPRYLIKTRGQQVTLSCSPISGHRSVSWYQQTPGQGLQFLFEYFSETQRNKGNFPGRFSGRQFSNSRSEMNVSTLELGDSALYLCASSLRTGSTGELFFGEGSRLTVL.